The next 27 T cell receptor beta chains were all read from a single sample in a study of T cells in Graves' hyperthyroidism and ophthalmopathy. Amplification yielded TCR beta CDR3 regions, with RNA transcripts as the source. The TCR CDR3 first-round RT-PCR relied on the HTBI primer set. TCRdb analysed the multiplex PCR reads with MiXCR anew, one entry per CDR3 protein. The sample lists 800,000 or so distinct CDR3 sequences; around 39% were seen once. Source material: blood. Source of these receptors: a man aged 18 to 35 with Graves' hyperthyroidism.

This clonotype was found a few times. V is TRBV4-1 and J is TRBJ1-6; 7 bases are a match to TRBD1. CDR3 length: 14 amino acids. After removal of 1 base from V and 9 bases from J, the junction contained 3 bases not matched to a gene. The germline gives CDR1 MGHRA, CDR2 YSYEKL. CDR3 sequence reads: CASSQGQGASPLHF. The DNA of the CDR3 is TGCGCCAGCAGCCAAGGACAGGGAGCTTCACCCCTCCACTTT.

A note on this clonotype: Relative to the germline gene, one junction end is altered; a read error may explain this. The chain has TRBV9 and TRBJ1-1; a weak D match, TRBD1 (5 bases). The CDR3 spans 17 residues. Germline assignment: CDR1 SGDLS and CDR2 YYNGEE. CDR3 region: CASSQDRKSGVNTEAFF. CDR3 nucleotides: TGCGCCAGCAGCCAAGATCGTAAATCGGGGGTGAACACTGAAGCTTTCTTT.

V is TRBV12-3 or TRBV12-4 and J is TRBJ2-2, with D hard to call. The CDR3 contains 14 residues. V dropped 1 base and J dropped 5 bases, with 8 bases sitting between them. DNA for the CDR3: TGTGCCAGCAGTTTAGGCTCCCGTACCGGGGAGCTGTTTTTT. This gives the protein CASSLGSRTGELFF.

In this sample, this clonotype turned up many times. The J gene is TRBJ1-6, the V gene TRBV19; unclear D gene. The CDR3 is 15 residues long. The germline V gene has CDR1 LNHDA and CDR2 SQIVND (reference sequence). V lost 5 bases, J lost 10 bases, and 18 bases lay in between. As DNA, the CDR3 is TGTGCCAGTAGTTCAACGTATTTGACCCTCTCACCCCTCCACTTT. Translation gives CASSSTYLTLSPLHF.

The sample holds many counts of this clonotype. The chain has TRBV9 and TRBJ2-5; no reliable D call. The germline CDR1 and CDR2 sequences are SGDLS and YYNGEE. The CDR3 is 15 amino acids. V was pared by 0 bases and J by 5 bases, with 14 bases between. The CDR3 nucleotides are TGTGCCAGCAGCGTAGGGACGAGCCACGGTGAGACCCAGTACTTC. Encoded protein: CASSVGTSHGETQYF.

With respect to this clonotype: The CDR3 end shows no conserved phenylalanine or tryptophan, and so a read error is likely. The V gene is TRBV9, the J gene TRBJ1-2; no firm D call. Germline-derived CDR1 and CDR2 are SGDLS and YYNGEE. V shed 10 bases and J shed 4 bases, with 17 bases lying between them. The CDR3 runs 13 residues. This chain's CDR3 is CAPPSSTIYGYTL. The CDR3 coding sequence is TGTGCCCCACCGAGCAGTACAATCTATGGCTACACCCTC.

V and J are TRBV4-3 and TRBJ2-7; 8 nucleotides match TRBD1. Germline V gives CDR1 LGHNA, CDR2 YSLEER. The ends lost 3 bases at V and 3 bases at J; junction bases unmatched: 4. This CDR3 has 14 amino acids. The CDR3 coding sequence is TGCGCCAGCAGCCACATAGGACAGGGCTACGAGCAGTACTTC. Amino acids: CASSHIGQGYEQYF.

This clonotype was picked up many times. The chain couples TRBV7-9 to TRBJ1-2; a possible D gene is TRBD1 (5 bases). The ends were cut back, 3 bases at V and 8 bases at J, with 10 bases in the middle. The length of the CDR3 is 12 residues. Germline V gene lookup returns CDR1 SEHNR and CDR2 FQNEAQ (reference sequence). The CDR3 DNA is TGTGCCAGCAGCTTGAGACAGAGGGGCTACACCTTC. Its translation is CASSLRQRGYTF.

This clonotype has more than one count but fewer than ten. This chain uses TRBV6-1 with TRBJ1-2, with 7 bases lining up with TRBD1. The ends lost 3 bases at V and 5 bases at J; junction bases unmatched: 3. CDR1 is MNHNS, CDR2 SASEGT, per germline. The CDR3 has 13 amino acids. CDR3 residues: CASSDRGKYGYTF. In DNA, the CDR3 is TGTGCCAGCAGTGACAGGGGGAAGTATGGCTACACCTTC.

As to this clonotype: A read error may explain this, as a much larger clone is one base away. The chain has TRBV7-9 and TRBJ2-5; D is possibly TRBD2 (5 bases). The CDR3 spans 12 residues. CDR1 and CDR2 from the germline V gene are SEHNR and FQNEAQ (reference sequence). The CDR3 DNA reads as TGTGCCAGCACGGGGTACCAAGAGGCCCAGTACTTC. This translates into CASTGYQEAQYF.

The V gene is TRBV20-1, the J gene TRBJ2-2; no definite D call. CDR1 is DFQATT, CDR2 SNEGSKA, per germline (reference sequence). The CDR3 has 14 amino acids. Trimming removed 0 bases at V and 5 bases at J, with 10 bases between. The CDR3 protein is CSARDPGITGELFF. DNA for the CDR3: TGCAGTGCTAGAGATCCGGGCATAACCGGGGAGCTGTTTTTT.

The chain employs TRBV9 and TRBJ1-1; D unresolved. V lost 4 bases, J lost 5 bases, and 18 bases lay in between. This CDR3 contains 15 residues. The germline CDR1 and CDR2 sequences are SGDLS and YYNGEE. The CDR3 DNA sequence: TGTGCCAGCAGCCCACCCGGCGGAGTAGGGACTGAAGCTTTCTTT. It specifies CASSPPGGVGTEAFF.

This clonotype was seen repeatedly, ten times or more. V is TRBV7-9 and J is TRBJ1-2; unclear D gene. The CDR3 sequence is 14 residues long. Looked up from germline, CDR1 is SEHNR and CDR2 is FQNEAQ (reference sequence). The V gene lost 3 bases and the J gene lost 7 bases, with 15 bases spanning the gap. The CDR3 coding sequence is TGTGCCAGCAGCTTCCCACGACAAGAGCCTGGCTACACCTTC. This sequence encodes CASSFPRQEPGYTF.

This chain links TRBV9 with TRBJ1-4, with D hard to call. The CDR3 has 15 amino acids. CDR1 and CDR2 from the germline V gene are SGDLS and YYNGEE. Trimming removed 4 bases from V and 0 bases from J, with 10 bases in between. CDR3 in DNA: TGTGCCAGCAGCCAAGACCGGCCAACTAATGAAAAACTGTTTTTT. Its protein is CASSQDRPTNEKLFF.

This clonotype was observed a few times. A single base separates this from a much larger clone, so it may be a read error. This chain connects TRBV9 to TRBJ1-1; tentatively, D is TRBD1 (6 bases). There are 14 residues in the CDR3. Trimming shortened V by 5 bases and J by 3 bases, and 14 bases separated the two germline ends. Per the germline V gene, CDR1 is SGDLS and CDR2 is YYNGEE. The CDR3 protein is CASSEWRGDTEAFF. As DNA, the CDR3 is TGTGCCAGCAGTGAATGGAGGGGGGACACTGAAGCTTTCTTT.

The chain employs TRBV5-1 and TRBJ2-2, with TRBD2 as a possible D gene (5 bases). CDR1 is SGHRS, CDR2 YFSETQ, per germline. Trimming removed 4 bases from V and 4 bases from J, with 14 bases in between. The CDR3 runs 15 residues. CDR3 residues: CASSRTPEGTGELFF. The CDR3 bases are TGCGCCAGCAGCAGAACCCCTGAGGGCACCGGGGAGCTGTTTTTT. Looking up the rest from reference TRBV5-1 and TRBJ2-2 gives the full variable domain: KAGVTQTPRYLIKTRGQQVTLSCSPISGHRSVSWYQQTPGQGLQFLFEYFSETQRNKGNFPGRFSGRQFSNSRSEMNVSTLELGDSALYLCASSRTPEGTGELFFGEGSRLTVL.

The chain joins TRBV9 to TRBJ2-7, with 8 bases identical to TRBD2. Germline-derived CDR1 and CDR2 are SGDLS and YYNGEE. CDR3 length equals 16 residues. J was trimmed by 5 bases and V by 4 bases; bases with no gene match: 14. The DNA for the CDR3 is TGTGCCAGCAGCCTGGGGGCAGCGGGAGTATCCCACGAGCAGTACTTC. Translating it yields CASSLGAAGVSHEQYF.

This chain uses TRBV7-2 with TRBJ1-2; possible D gene TRBD1, 5 bases. Per germline, CDR1 SGHTA and CDR2 FQGNSA. The CDR3 consists of 11 residues. With 5 bases removed from V and 9 bases from J, the gap between germline ends came to 10 bases. The CDR3 protein is CASSTRGSYTF. The DNA of the CDR3 is TGTGCCAGCAGCACAAGGGGTAGCTACACCTTC.

This clonotype was recorded at least ten times. The rearrangement joins TRBV29-1 to TRBJ2-3, with D perhaps TRBD1 or TRBD2 (5 bases each). V was pared by 4 bases and J by 4 bases, with 12 bases between. CDR1 SQVTM and CDR2 ANQGSEA come from the germline V gene. The CDR3 runs to 13 residues. CDR3 coding DNA: TGCAGCGTTGCGAGGGGAATGGCAGATACGCAGTATTTT. Residues: CSVARGMADTQYF.

This clonotype occurred a few times. The chain employs TRBV5-1 and TRBJ1-3; D is possibly TRBD1 (5 bases). V was shortened by 4 bases and J by 1 base, with 21 bases between the two germline ends. The CDR3 extends over 18 amino acids. Germline V gene data show CDR1 as SGHRS and CDR2 as YFSETQ. The CDR3 loop reads CASSSNPRDGFSGNTIYF. The CDR3 nucleotides read TGCGCCAGCAGCAGTAATCCCCGGGACGGATTTTCTGGAAACACCATATATTTT.

The V and J genes are TRBV15 and TRBJ2-5, with D perhaps matching TRBD1 (5 bases). The CDR3 totals 14 residues. Trimming cost V 3 bases and J 5 bases, with 13 bases left between them. The germline CDR1 and CDR2 sequences are LNHNV and YYDKDF (reference sequence). The CDR3 is CATSSEGAVETQYF. In DNA form, the CDR3 reads TGTGCCACCAGCAGCGAAGGGGCAGTGGAGACCCAGTACTTC.

This clonotype was seen ten or more times. The V call is TRBV2, the J call TRBJ2-5; D unclear. Germline V CDR1 and CDR2: SNHLY, FYNNEI. The ends were cut back, 4 bases at V and 4 bases at J, with 16 bases in the middle. The CDR3 has 15 residues. In DNA form, the CDR3 reads TGTGCCAGCAGTGGGCGGCAGAGGTGGGGAGAGACCCAGTACTTC. It translates to CASSGRQRWGETQYF.

This clonotype appeared once. This sequence joins TRBV9 and TRBJ2-6; TRBD2 matches 11 bases. This CDR3 spans 18 amino acids. The germline V gene has CDR1 SGDLS and CDR2 YYNGEE. V trimming: 5 bases; J trimming: 0 bases; junction bases outside the gene matches: 7. In nucleotides, the CDR3 is TGTGCCAGCAGTTTGAGACTAGCGGGGATCTCTGGGGCCAACGTCCTGACTTTC. Amino acids: CASSLRLAGISGANVLTF.

This clonotype was observed once. The J gene is TRBJ2-5, the V gene TRBV29-1; 7 bases line up with TRBD1. Germline V gene sequence: CDR1 SQVTM, CDR2 ANQGSEA. The trim removed 1 base at V and 9 bases at J, leaving 8 bases unmatched. The CDR3 contains 13 residues. The CDR3 DNA follows: TGCAGCGTTGAAGTCGACAGGGATCAGCCCCAGTACTTC. Its translation is CSVEVDRDQPQYF.

The V call is TRBV12-3 or TRBV12-4, the J call TRBJ2-6; 8 bases match TRBD1. The CDR3 loop spans 19 amino acids. V lost 4 bases to trimming and J lost 4 bases; unmatched junction nucleotides: 15. This CDR3 is CASSYQPGQDPSGANVLTF. The CDR3 DNA is TGTGCCAGCAGTTACCAGCCGGGACAGGACCCCTCCGGGGCCAACGTCCTGACTTTC.

The V call is TRBV2, the J call TRBJ2-5, with 13 positions matching TRBD2. Germline CDR1 and CDR2: SNHLY and FYNNEI. Losses at the gene ends were 6 bases for V and 4 bases for J; bases not matched to a gene: 14. CDR3 length: 18 residues. The CDR3 sequence: CASSLLGTSGAPRETQYF. The CDR3 DNA reads as TGTGCCAGCAGCTTATTGGGGACTAGCGGGGCCCCTCGAGAGACCCAGTACTTC. Looking up the rest from reference TRBV2 and TRBJ2-5 gives the full variable domain: EPEVTQTPSHQVTQMGQEVILRCVPISNHLYFYWYRQILGQKVEFLVSFYNNEISEKSEIFDDQFSVERPDGSNFTLKIRSTKLEDSAMYFCASSLLGTSGAPRETQYFGPGTRLLVL.

This clonotype was detected ten times or more. V and J are TRBV10-3 and TRBJ2-5; D is possibly TRBD1 (6 bases). The CDR3 totals 13 residues. The germline gives CDR1 ENHRY, CDR2 SYGVKD. Trimming took 10 bases from V and 4 from J, leaving 16 bases between them. This CDR3 is CATRTAIIETQYF. In DNA, the CDR3 is TGTGCCACCAGGACAGCTATCATAGAGACCCAGTACTTC.